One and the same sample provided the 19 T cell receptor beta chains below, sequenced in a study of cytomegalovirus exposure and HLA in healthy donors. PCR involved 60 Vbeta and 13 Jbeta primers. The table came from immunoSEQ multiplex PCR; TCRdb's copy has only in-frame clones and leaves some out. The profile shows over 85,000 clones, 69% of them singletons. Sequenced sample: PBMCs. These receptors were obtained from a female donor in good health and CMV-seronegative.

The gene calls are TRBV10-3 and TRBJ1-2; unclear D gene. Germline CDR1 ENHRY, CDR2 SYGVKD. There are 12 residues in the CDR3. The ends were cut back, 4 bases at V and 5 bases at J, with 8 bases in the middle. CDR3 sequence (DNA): TGTGCCATCAGTGGAACCGGGTATGGCTACACCTTC. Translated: CAISGTGYGYTF.

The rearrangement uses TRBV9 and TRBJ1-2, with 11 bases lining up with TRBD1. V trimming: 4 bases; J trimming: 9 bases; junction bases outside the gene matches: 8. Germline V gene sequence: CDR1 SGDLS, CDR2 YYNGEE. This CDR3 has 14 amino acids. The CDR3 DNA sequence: TGTGCCAGCAGCCCAAGAGGACAGGGGGCCCGCTACACCTTC. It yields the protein CASSPRGQGARYTF.

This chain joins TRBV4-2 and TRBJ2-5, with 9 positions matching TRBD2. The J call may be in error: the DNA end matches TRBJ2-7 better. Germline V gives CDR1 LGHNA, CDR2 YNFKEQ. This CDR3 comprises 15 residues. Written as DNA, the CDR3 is TGTGCCAGCAGCCAAGAAACTAGCGGGCAATACGAGCAGTACTTC. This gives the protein CASSQETSGQYEQYF.

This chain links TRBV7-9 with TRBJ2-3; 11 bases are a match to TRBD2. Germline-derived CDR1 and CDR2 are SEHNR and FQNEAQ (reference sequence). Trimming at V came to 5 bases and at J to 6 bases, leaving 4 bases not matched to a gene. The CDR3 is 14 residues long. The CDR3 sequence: CASSALAGVDTQYF. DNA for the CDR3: TGTGCCAGCAGCGCACTAGCGGGAGTGGATACGCAGTATTTT. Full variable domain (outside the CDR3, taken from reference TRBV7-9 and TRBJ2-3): DTGVSQNPRHKITKRGQNVTFRCDPISEHNRLYWYRQTLGQGPEFLTYFQNEAQLEKSRLLSDRFSAERPKGSFSTLEIQRTEQGDSAMYLCASSALAGVDTQYFGPGTRLTVL.

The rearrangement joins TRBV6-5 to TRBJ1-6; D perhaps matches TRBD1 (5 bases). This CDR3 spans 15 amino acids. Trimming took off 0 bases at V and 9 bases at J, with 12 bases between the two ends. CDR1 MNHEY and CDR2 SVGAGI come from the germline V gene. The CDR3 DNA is TGTGCCAGCAGTTACTCCGGAAGGGGCGCTTCACCCCTCCACTTT. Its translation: CASSYSGRGASPLHF.

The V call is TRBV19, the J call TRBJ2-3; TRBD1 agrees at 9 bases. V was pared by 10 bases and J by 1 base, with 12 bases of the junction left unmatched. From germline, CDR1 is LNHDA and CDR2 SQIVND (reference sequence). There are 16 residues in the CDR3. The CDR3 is CATSRDREAGTDTQYF. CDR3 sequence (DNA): TGTGCCACGTCCCGGGACAGGGAAGCGGGCACAGATACGCAGTATTTT.

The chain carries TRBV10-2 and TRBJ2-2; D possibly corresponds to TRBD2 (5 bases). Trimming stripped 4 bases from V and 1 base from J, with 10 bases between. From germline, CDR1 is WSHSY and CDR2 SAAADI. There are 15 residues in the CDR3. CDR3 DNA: TGCGCCAGCAGTGGCGGGCAGCAGAACACCGGGGAGCTGTTTTTT. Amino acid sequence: CASSGGQQNTGELFF.

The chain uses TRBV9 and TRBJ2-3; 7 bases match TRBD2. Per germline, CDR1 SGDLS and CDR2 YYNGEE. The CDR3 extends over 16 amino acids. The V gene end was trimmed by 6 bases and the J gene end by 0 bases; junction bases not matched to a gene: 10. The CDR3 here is CASTLQGGVSTDTQYF. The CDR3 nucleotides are TGTGCCAGCACCCTCCAGGGAGGGGTGAGCACAGATACGCAGTATTTT.

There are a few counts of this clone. The CDR3 loop reads CASSESNSPYGYTF. The CDR3 coding sequence is TGTGCCAGCAGTGAATCAAACAGTCCCTATGGCTACACCTTC. This chain uses TRBV25-1 with TRBJ1-2; D remains ambiguous. Trimming removed 1 base from V and 4 bases from J, with 10 bases in between. Germline CDR1 MGHDK, CDR2 SYGVNS. The CDR3 has 14 amino acids.

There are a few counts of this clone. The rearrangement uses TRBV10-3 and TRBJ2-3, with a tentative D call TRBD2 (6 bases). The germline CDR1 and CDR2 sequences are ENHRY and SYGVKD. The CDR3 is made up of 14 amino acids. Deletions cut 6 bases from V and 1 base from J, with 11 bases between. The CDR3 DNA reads TGTGCCATCAGATCGGGACTGCGCACAGATACGCAGTATTTT. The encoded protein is CAIRSGLRTDTQYF.

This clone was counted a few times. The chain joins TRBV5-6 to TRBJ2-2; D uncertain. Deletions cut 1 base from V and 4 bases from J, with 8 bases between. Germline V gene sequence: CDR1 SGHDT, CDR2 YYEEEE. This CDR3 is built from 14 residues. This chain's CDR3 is CASSLSPGTGELFF. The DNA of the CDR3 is TGTGCCAGCAGCTTGTCCCCGGGCACCGGGGAGCTGTTTTTT.

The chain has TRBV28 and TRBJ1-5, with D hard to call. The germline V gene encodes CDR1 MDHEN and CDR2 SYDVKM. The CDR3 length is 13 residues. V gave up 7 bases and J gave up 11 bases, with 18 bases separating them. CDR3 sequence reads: CASIGTPLEAQHF. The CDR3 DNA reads TGTGCCAGCATAGGCACCCCTTTGGAGGCCCAGCATTTT.

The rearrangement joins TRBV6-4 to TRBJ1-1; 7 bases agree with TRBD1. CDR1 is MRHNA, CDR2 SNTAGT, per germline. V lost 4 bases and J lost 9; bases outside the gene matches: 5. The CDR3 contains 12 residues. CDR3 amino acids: CASSGGTEKAFF. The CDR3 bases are TGTGCCAGCAGTGGGGGGACAGAAAAAGCTTTCTTT.

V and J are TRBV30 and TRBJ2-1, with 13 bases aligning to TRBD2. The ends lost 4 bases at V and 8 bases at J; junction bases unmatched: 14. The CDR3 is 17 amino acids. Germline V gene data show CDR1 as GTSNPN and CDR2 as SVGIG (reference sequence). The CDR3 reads CAWMRLAGGPNGYEQFF. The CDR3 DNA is TGTGCCTGGATGAGACTAGCGGGAGGCCCTAACGGCTATGAGCAGTTCTTC.

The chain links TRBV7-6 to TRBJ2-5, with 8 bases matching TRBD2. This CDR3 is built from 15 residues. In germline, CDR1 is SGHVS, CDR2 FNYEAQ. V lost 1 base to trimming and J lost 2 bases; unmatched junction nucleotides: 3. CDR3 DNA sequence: TGTGCCAGCAGCTTAGTGTCGGGGGGGCAAGAGACCCAGTACTTC. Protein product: CASSLVSGGQETQYF.

As DNA, the CDR3 is TGCGCCAGCAGTGATCCTAGCGCCTCCTACGAGCAGTACTTC. Translated, it gives CASSDPSASYEQYF. The gene calls are TRBV10-2 and TRBJ2-7; possible D gene TRBD2, 6 bases. CDR3 length: 14 amino acids. Germline CDR1 is WSHSY and CDR2 is SAAADI. Trimming took 3 bases from V and 0 from J, leaving 9 bases between them.

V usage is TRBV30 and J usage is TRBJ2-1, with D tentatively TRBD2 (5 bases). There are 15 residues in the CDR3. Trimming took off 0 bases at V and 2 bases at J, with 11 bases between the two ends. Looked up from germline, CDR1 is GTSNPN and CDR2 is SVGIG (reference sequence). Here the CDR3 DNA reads TGTGCCTGGAGTGTTGGGGTAGCGACCTACAATGAGCAGTTCTTC. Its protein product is CAWSVGVATYNEQFF.

For the CDR3, the DNA is TGTGCCAGCAGCCCGCCCTTACGGGAGGGCCCTTACGAGCAGTACTTC. Translating gives CASSPPLREGPYEQYF. V is TRBV7-8 and J is TRBJ2-7, with 8 positions matching TRBD2. CDR1 SGHVS and CDR2 FQNEAQ come from the germline V gene. This CDR3 spans 16 amino acids. With V trimmed by 5 bases and J by 4 bases, 13 bases remained unmatched. The full variable domain, completed using reference TRBV7-8 and TRBJ2-7, is GAGVSQSPRYKVAKRGQDVALRCDPISGHVSLFWYQQALGQGPEFLTYFQNEAQLDKSGLPSDRFFAERPEGSVSTLKIQRTQQEDSAVYLCASSPPLREGPYEQYFGPGTRLTVT.

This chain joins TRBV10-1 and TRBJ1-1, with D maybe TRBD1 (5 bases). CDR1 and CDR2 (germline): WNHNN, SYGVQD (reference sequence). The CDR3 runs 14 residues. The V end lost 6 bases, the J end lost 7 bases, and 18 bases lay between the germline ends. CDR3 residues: CASSEVLSGGEAFF. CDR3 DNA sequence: TGCGCCAGCAGCGAAGTTCTCTCCGGGGGTGAAGCTTTCTTT.